The 11 T cell receptor beta chains reported below all come from one sample, sequenced in a study of T cells in tuberculosis. Produced via immunoSEQ multiplex PCR; TCRdb's table is partial and in-frame only. The table lists roughly 35,000 clones, 93% of them singletons. Sequencing was done on a sample of PBMCs. Receptor source: a donor aged 10-35 years with latent tuberculosis or without tuberculosis infection.

The CDR3: CASSQVPGDYNSPLHF. CDR3 DNA: TGCGCCAGCAGCCAAGTCCCAGGCGACTATAATTCACCCCTCCACTTT. This chain uses TRBV4-1 with TRBJ1-6; the D is unclear. The ends were cut back, 1 base at V and 3 bases at J, with 10 bases in the middle. This CDR3 comprises 16 residues. The germline V gene encodes CDR1 MGHRA and CDR2 YSYEKL.

The rearrangement joins TRBV4-1 to TRBJ2-7; D remains unclear. The CDR3 extends over 13 amino acids. V lost 0 bases and J 2 bases, leaving 5 bases between the germline ends. Per germline, CDR1 MGHRA and CDR2 YSYEKL. The CDR3 sequence is CASSQESPYEQYF. The CDR3 bases are TGCGCCAGCAGCCAAGAGAGTCCCTACGAGCAGTACTTC.

This rearrangement joins TRBV5-1 to TRBJ2-3; unclear D gene. CDR3 size: 14 residues. V lost 0 bases and J lost 3, with 8 bases in between. The germline gives CDR1 SGHRS, CDR2 YFSETQ. The chain's CDR3 is CASSLAGRTDTQYF. CDR3 DNA sequence: TGCGCCAGCAGCTTGGCAGGCAGAACAGATACGCAGTATTTT.

This clone was observed once. The genes are TRBV25-1 and TRBJ1-6, with 7 bases identical to TRBD1. The ends lost 4 bases at V and 1 base at J; junction bases unmatched: 1. The CDR3 length is 15 residues. Germline lookup yields CDR1 MGHDK and CDR2 SYGVNS. DNA of the CDR3: TGTGCCAGCAGTGGGGACAGATCCTATAATTCACCCCTCCACTTT. Protein product: CASSGDRSYNSPLHF.

The chain uses TRBV6-1 and TRBJ1-2, with 9 bases identical to TRBD1. There are 14 residues in the CDR3. Trimming cost V 6 bases and J 6 bases; bases outside gene matches: 8. CDR1 and CDR2 (germline): MNHNS, SASEGT. CDR3 nucleotide sequence: TGTGCCAGCAGCATTACAGGGGGCTTGGATGGCTACACCTTC. Protein: CASSITGGLDGYTF.

The chain uses TRBV4-3 and TRBJ1-2; 8 nucleotides match TRBD1. Per germline, CDR1 LGHNA and CDR2 YSLEER. CDR3 size: 15 residues. Trimming removed 2 bases from V and 5 bases from J; junction bases left unmatched: 7. The CDR3, as DNA: TGCGCCAGCAGCCAACGGTTGGGACAGGTATATGGCTACACCTTC. Protein sequence: CASSQRLGQVYGYTF.

The CDR3 nucleotides are TGTGCCAGCAGTGAGTTGACCAGGGGGCTAGGAGCTTTCTTT. Its translation: CASSELTRGLGAFF. The genes are TRBV2 and TRBJ1-1, with 8 bases lining up with TRBD1. This CDR3 has 14 amino acids. V lost 3 bases and J lost 10; bases outside the gene matches: 10. The germline V gene encodes CDR1 SNHLY and CDR2 FYNNEI.

V gene TRBV5-1 combines with J gene TRBJ2-7, with D perhaps TRBD2 (5 bases). This CDR3 is built from 13 residues. CDR1 is SGHRS and CDR2 is YFSETQ in the germline V gene. The V gene lost 0 bases and the J gene lost 5 bases, with 9 bases spanning the gap. The CDR3 spells CASSLADSNEQYF. CDR3 coding DNA: TGCGCCAGCAGCTTGGCGGACTCTAACGAGCAGTACTTC.

This clone showed up just once. The chain has TRBV30 and TRBJ1-2; 7 bases fit TRBD1. Germline CDR1 and CDR2: GTSNPN and SVGIG (reference sequence). The CDR3 runs to 16 residues. V gave up 3 bases and J gave up 7 bases; unmatched junction bases: 17. CDR3 DNA sequence: TGTGCCTGGAGGAAAATCCAGGGGGTTCAAGGATTTGGCTACACCTTC. Amino acids: CAWRKIQGVQGFGYTF.

V and J are TRBV30 and TRBJ2-7; the D gene is possibly TRBD2 (6 bases). Trimming pared 2 bases from V and 1 base from J, leaving 12 bases between. Germline-derived CDR1 and CDR2 are GTSNPN and SVGIG (reference sequence). The CDR3 loop spans 14 amino acids. The CDR3 sequence: CAWSFPGASYEQYF. The CDR3 DNA follows: TGTGCCTGGAGTTTTCCGGGAGCATCCTACGAGCAGTACTTC.

This chain uses TRBV4-1 with TRBJ2-1; TRBD1 aligns across 10 bases. Per the germline V gene, CDR1 is MGHRA and CDR2 is YSYEKL. The CDR3 runs to 19 residues. V was pared by 2 bases and J by 9 bases, with 19 bases of the junction left unmatched. The CDR3 bases are TGCGCCAGCAGCCAATACGGGGACAGGGGCCGTCGGTCGTCGGGTGAGCAGTTCTTC. This sequence encodes CASSQYGDRGRRSSGEQFF.